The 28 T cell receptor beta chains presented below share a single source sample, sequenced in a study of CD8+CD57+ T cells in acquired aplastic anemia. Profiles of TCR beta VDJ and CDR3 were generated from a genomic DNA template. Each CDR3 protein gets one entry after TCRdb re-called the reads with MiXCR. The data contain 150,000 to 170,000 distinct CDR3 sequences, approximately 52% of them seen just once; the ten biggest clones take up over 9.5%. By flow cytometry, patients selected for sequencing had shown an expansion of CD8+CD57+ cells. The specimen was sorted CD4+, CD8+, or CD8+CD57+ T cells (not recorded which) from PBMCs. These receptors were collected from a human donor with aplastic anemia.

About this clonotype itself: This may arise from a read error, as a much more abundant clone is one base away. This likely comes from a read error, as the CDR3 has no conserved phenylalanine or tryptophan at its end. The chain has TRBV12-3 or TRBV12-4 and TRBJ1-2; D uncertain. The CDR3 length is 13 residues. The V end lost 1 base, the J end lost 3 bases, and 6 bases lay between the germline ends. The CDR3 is CASSLEVHYGYTI. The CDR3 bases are TGTGCCAGCAGTTTAGAGGTACACTATGGCTACACCATC.

The CDR3 protein is CASSVSGINEQFF. In DNA, the CDR3 is TGTGCCAGCAGTGTGAGCGGGATAAATGAGCAGTTCTTC. The chain uses TRBV2 and TRBJ2-1; 7 bases are a match to TRBD2. CDR1 is SNHLY and CDR2 is FYNNEI in the germline V gene. CDR3 size: 13 residues. V gave up 4 bases and J gave up 7 bases; unmatched junction bases: 4. Full variable domain (rest looked up from reference TRBV2 and TRBJ2-1): EPEVTQTPSHQVTQMGQEVILRCVPISNHLYFYWYRQILGQKVEFLVSFYNNEISEKSEIFDDQFSVERPDGSNFTLKIRSTKLEDSAMYFCASSVSGINEQFFGPGTRLTVL.

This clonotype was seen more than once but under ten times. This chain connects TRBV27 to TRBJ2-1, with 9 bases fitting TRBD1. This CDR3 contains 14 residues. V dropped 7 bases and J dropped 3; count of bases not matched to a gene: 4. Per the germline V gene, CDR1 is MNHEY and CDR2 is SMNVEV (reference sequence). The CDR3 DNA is TGTGCCAGCACCTTGACAGGGGGCTACAATGAGCAGTTCTTC. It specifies CASTLTGGYNEQFF.

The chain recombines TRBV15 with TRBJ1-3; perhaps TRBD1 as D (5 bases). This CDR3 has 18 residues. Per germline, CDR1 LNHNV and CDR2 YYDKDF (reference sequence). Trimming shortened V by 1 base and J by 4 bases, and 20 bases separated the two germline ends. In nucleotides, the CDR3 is TGTGCCACCAGCAGAGCCACTCCCAGGGACGGGGCAGGAAACACCATATATTTT. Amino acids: CATSRATPRDGAGNTIYF.

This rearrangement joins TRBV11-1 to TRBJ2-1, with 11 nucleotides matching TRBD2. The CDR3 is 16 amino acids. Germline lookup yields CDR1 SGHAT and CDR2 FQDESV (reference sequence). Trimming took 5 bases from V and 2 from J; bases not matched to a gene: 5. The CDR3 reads CASSNIAGGPYNEQFF. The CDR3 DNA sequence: TGTGCCAGCAGCAATATAGCGGGAGGGCCCTACAATGAGCAGTTCTTC.

The CDR3 coding sequence is TGTGCCACCAGTGATTTGGGAGGAGTAGGGTCACAAGAGACCCAGTACTTC. Its translation is CATSDLGGVGSQETQYF. The rearrangement joins TRBV24-1 to TRBJ2-5, with D tentatively TRBD2 (5 bases). V lost 0 bases to trimming and J lost 2 bases, with 15 bases between them. This CDR3 is 17 amino acids long. From germline, CDR1 is KGHDR and CDR2 SFDVKD.

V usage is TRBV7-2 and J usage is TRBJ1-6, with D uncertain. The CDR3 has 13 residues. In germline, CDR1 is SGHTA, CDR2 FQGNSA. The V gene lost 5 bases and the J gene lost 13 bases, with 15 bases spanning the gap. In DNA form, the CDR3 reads TGTGCCAGCAGCGTAGTTGGCGAAGTCCCCCTCCACTTT. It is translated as CASSVVGEVPLHF.

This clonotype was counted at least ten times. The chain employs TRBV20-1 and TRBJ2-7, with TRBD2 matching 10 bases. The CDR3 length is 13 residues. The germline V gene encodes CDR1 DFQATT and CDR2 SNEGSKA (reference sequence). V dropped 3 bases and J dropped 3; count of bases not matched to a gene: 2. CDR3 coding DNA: TGCAGTGCTAGCGGGACTAGCGACTACGAGCAGTACTTC. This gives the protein CSASGTSDYEQYF.

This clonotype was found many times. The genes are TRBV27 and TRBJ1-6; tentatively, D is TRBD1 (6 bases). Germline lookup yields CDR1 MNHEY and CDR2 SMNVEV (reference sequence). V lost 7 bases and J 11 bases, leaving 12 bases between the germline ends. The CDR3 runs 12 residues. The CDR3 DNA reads TGTGCCAGCACCCAGGGGAATACACCCCTCCACTTT. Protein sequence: CASTQGNTPLHF.

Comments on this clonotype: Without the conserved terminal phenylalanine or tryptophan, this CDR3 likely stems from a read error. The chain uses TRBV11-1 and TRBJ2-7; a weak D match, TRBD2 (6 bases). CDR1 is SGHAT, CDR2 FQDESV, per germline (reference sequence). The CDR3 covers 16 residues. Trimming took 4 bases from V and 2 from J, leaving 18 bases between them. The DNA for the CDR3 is TGTGCCAGCAGCTCCCCTAGCGAGGGAGGCCCCTACGAGCAGTACCTC. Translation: CASSSPSEGGPYEQYL.

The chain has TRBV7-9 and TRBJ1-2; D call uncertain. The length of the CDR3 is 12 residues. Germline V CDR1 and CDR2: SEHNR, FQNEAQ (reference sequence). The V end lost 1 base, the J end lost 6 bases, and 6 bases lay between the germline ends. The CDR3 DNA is TGTGCCAGCAGCTTAGAAGTCCATGGCTACACCTTC. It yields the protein CASSLEVHGYTF.

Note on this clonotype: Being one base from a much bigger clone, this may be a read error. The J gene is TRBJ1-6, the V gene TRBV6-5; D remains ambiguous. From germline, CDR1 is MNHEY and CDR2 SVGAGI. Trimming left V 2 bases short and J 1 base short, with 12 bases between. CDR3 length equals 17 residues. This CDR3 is CASSYPPSQSYNSPLHF. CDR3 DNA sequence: TGTGCCAGCAGTTACCCACCTTCTCAGTCCTATAATTCACCCCTCCACTTT.

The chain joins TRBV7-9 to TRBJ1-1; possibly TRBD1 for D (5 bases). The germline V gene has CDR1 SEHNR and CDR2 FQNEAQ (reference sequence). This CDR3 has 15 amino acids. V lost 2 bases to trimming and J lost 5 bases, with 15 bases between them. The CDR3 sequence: CASSLLSGGGTEAFF. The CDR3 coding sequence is TGTGCCAGCAGCTTATTATCCGGGGGTGGGACTGAAGCTTTCTTT.

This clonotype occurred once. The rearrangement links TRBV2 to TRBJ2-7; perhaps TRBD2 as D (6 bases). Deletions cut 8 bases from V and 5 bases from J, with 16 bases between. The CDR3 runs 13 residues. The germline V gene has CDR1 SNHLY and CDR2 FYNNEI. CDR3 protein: CASDRRGEDEQYF. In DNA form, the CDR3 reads TGTGCCAGCGATCGGAGGGGAGAAGACGAGCAGTACTTC.

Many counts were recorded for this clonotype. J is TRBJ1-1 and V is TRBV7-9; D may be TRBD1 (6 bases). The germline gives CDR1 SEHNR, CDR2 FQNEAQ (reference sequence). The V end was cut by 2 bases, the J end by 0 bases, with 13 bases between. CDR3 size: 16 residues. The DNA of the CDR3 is TGTGCCAGCAGCTTACCCCCGGACAGATTGAACACTGAAGCTTTCTTT. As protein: CASSLPPDRLNTEAFF.

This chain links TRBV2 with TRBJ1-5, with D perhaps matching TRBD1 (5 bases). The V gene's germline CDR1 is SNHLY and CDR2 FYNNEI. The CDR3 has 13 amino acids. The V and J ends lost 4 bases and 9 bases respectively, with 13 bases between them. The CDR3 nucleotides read TGTGCCAGCAGTGGGGACGGGATATGGCCCCAGCATTTT. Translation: CASSGDGIWPQHF.

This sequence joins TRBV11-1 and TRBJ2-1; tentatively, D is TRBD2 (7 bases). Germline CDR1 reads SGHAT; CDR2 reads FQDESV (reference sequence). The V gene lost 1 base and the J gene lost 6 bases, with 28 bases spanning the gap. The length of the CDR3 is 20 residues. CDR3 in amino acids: CASSLGSWGRETGRGNEQFF. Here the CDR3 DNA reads TGTGCCAGCAGCTTAGGTAGCTGGGGGCGGGAGACTGGCCGGGGCAATGAGCAGTTCTTC.

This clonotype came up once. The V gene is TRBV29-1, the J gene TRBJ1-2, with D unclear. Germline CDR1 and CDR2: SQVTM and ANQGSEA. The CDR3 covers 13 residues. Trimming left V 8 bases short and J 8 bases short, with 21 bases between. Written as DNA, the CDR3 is TGCAGCAGTCCGCAGACGGACCCTTACGGCTACACCTTC. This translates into CSSPQTDPYGYTF. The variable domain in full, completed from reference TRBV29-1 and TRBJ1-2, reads SAVISQKPSRDICQRGTSLTIQCQVDSQVTMMFWYRQQPGQSLTLIATANQGSEATYESGFVIDKFPISRPNLTFSTLTVSNMSPEDSSIYLCSSPQTDPYGYTFGSGTRLTVV.

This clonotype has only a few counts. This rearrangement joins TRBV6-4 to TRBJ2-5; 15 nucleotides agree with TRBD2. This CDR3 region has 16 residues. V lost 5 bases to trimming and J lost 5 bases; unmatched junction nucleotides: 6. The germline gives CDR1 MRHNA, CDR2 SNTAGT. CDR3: CASSRTSGGARETQYF. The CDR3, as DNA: TGTGCCAGCAGTCGGACTAGCGGGGGGGCGAGGGAGACCCAGTACTTC.

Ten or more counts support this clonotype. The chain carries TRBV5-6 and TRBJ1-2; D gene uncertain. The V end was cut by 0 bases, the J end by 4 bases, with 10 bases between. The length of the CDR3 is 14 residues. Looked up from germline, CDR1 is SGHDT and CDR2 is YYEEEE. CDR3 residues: CASSLGRDPYGYTF. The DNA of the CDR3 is TGTGCCAGCAGCTTGGGGAGGGATCCCTATGGCTACACCTTC.

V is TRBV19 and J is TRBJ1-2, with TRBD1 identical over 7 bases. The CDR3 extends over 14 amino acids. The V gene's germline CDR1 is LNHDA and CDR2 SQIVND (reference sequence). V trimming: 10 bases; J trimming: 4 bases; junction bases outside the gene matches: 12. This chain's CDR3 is CATHKGAGGYGYTF. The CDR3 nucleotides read TGTGCCACTCACAAGGGGGCTGGTGGCTATGGCTACACCTTC.

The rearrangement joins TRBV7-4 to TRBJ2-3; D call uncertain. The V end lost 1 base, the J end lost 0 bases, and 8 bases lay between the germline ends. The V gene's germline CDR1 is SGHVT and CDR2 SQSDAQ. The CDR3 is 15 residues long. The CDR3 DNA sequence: TGTGCCAGCAGCTTAGGGTATTCTAGCACAGATACGCAGTATTTT. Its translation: CASSLGYSSTDTQYF.

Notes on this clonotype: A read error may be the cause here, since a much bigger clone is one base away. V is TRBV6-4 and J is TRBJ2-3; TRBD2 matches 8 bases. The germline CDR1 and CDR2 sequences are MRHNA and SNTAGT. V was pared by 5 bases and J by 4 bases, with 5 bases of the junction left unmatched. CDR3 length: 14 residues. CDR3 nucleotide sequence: TGTGCCAGCAGTTGGACTAGCAGGGCAGATACGCAGTATTTT. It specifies CASSWTSRADTQYF.

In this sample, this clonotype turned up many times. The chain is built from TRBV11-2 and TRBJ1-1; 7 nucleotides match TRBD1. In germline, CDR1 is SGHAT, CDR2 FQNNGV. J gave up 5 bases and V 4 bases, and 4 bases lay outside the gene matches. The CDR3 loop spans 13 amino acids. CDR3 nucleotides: TGTGCCAGCAGCTACAGGGGACTGACTGAAGCTTTCTTT. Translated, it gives CASSYRGLTEAFF.

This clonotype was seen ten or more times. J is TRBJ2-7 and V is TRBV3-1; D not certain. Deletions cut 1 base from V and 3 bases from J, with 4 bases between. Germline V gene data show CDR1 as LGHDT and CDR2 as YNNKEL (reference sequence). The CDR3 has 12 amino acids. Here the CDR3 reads CASSQVDYEQYF. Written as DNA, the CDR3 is TGTGCCAGCAGCCAAGTAGACTACGAGCAGTACTTC.

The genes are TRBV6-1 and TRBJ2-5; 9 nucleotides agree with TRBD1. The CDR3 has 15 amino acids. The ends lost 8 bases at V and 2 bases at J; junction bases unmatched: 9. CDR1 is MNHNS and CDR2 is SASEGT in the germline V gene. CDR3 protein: CASGNRDREQETQYF. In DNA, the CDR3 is TGTGCCAGCGGAAACCGGGACAGGGAACAAGAGACCCAGTACTTC.

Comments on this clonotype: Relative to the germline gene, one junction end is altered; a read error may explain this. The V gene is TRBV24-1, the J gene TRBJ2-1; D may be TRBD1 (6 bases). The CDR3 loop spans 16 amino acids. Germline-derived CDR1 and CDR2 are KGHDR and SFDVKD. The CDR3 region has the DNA TGTGCCACCAGTGGCCCCGGGTGGGGGCCCTACAGTGAGCAGTTCTTC. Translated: CATSGPGWGPYSEQFF.

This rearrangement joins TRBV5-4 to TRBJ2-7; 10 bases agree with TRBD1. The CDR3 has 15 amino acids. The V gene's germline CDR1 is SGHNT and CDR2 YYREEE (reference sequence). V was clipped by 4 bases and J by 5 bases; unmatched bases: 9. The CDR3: CASSPTGGASHEQYF. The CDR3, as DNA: TGTGCCAGCAGCCCGACAGGGGGCGCGAGCCACGAGCAGTACTTC.